The 5 T cell receptor beta chains given below trace back to one sample, sequenced in a study of spatial heterogeneity in lung cancer. The time point here: sample taken at primary tumor resection. A single record per CDR3 protein comes from TCRdb applying MiXCR to the 5' RACE reads. The profile shows fewer than 40,000 distinct CDR3 sequences, 6.5% to 9% of them singletons. Sequencing was performed on PBMCs, taken at surgery. The origin of the receptors is a male donor with early-stage non-small cell lung cancer.

V and J are TRBV29-1 and TRBJ1-2; 7 positions match TRBD1. This CDR3 is 15 amino acids long. The V and J ends lost 2 bases and 6 bases, in that order; junction bases with no gene match: 12. CDR1 is SQVTM and CDR2 is ANQGSEA in the germline V gene. The CDR3 here is CSVESRQGGVDGYTF. Written as DNA, the CDR3 is TGCAGCGTTGAAAGTCGACAGGGAGGAGTTGATGGCTACACCTTC.

This clonotype was detected a few times. The V gene is TRBV6-5, the J gene TRBJ1-6; D not resolved. V lost 0 bases, J lost 4 bases, and 4 bases lay in between. The CDR3 spans 14 residues. Germline-derived CDR1 and CDR2 are MNHEY and SVGAGI. The CDR3 nucleotides are TGTGCCAGCAGTTACTCAGGATATAATTCACCCCTCCACTTT. It translates to CASSYSGYNSPLHF.

The sample holds many counts of this clonotype. The V and J genes are TRBV25-1 and TRBJ2-1; 9 bases are shared with TRBD2. This CDR3 spans 14 amino acids. Trimming cost V 4 bases and J 5 bases; bases outside gene matches: 3. Germline CDR1 MGHDK, CDR2 SYGVNS. The CDR3 region is CASSAPSGDNEQFF. The CDR3 coding sequence is TGTGCCAGCAGTGCTCCTAGCGGGGACAATGAGCAGTTCTTC.

This clonotype was detected many times. The V gene is TRBV29-1, the J gene TRBJ2-2; weak D call: TRBD2 (5 bases). Germline CDR1 is SQVTM and CDR2 is ANQGSEA. The V end was cut by 1 base, the J end by 0 bases, with 9 bases between. CDR3 size: 15 residues. Written as DNA, the CDR3 is TGCAGCGTTGAAGGGCTAGCCTCGAACACCGGGGAGCTGTTTTTT. Translation gives CSVEGLASNTGELFF.

This clonotype was detected ten times or more. This chain links TRBV4-1 with TRBJ1-1; TRBD1 might be the D (6 bases). Trimming took off 0 bases at V and 5 bases at J, with 13 bases between the two ends. Germline CDR1 reads MGHRA; CDR2 reads YSYEKL. CDR3 length: 15 residues. The CDR3 DNA is TGCGCCAGCAGCCAAGATAGGGGGGGGCGAACTGAAGCTTTCTTT. It is translated as CASSQDRGGRTEAFF.